These 30 T cell receptor beta chains originate from one sample sequenced in a study of T cell changes during pregnancy in multiple sclerosis. The data were produced by immunoSEQ multiplex PCR, yet TCRdb's version contains in-frame clones alone and is incomplete. Altogether roughly 64,000 clones are present, about nine tenths being singletons, with the ten largest covering about 7%. The sample in question was peripheral blood, obtained in the third trimester of pregnancy. The receptor source for this set is a female donor in good health, enrolled as a control in a pregnancy study.

The chain combines TRBV7-6 with TRBJ2-1, with D hard to call. CDR1 and CDR2 from the germline V gene are SGHVS and FNYEAQ. This CDR3 has 15 amino acids. The V end was cut by 5 bases, the J end by 0 bases, with 11 bases between. CDR3 loop: CASSLGPFSYNEQFF. In DNA form, the CDR3 reads TGTGCCAGCAGCCTGGGCCCCTTCTCCTACAATGAGCAGTTCTTC.

This sequence joins TRBV6-1 and TRBJ2-3, with D possibly being TRBD2 (7 bases). The CDR3 runs 15 residues. The V end was cut by 3 bases, the J end by 2 bases, with 12 bases between. CDR1 is MNHNS and CDR2 is SASEGT in the germline V gene. CDR3 nucleotides: TGTGCCAGCAGTGAGGGGGGGGCGAACACAGATACGCAGTATTTT. It codes for CASSEGGANTDTQYF.

This chain joins TRBV11-3 and TRBJ1-2; perhaps TRBD1 as D (6 bases). This CDR3 is 16 amino acids long. Trimming cost V 5 bases and J 0 bases, with 16 bases left between them. The germline gives CDR1 SGHNT, CDR2 YENEEA. CDR3 in amino acids: CASSGGLDRANYGYTF. In nucleotides, the CDR3 is TGTGCCAGCAGCGGGGGCCTGGACAGAGCTAACTATGGCTACACCTTC.

This chain uses TRBV4-1 with TRBJ1-1; 8 bases map to TRBD1. The CDR3 totals 16 residues. V shed 4 bases and J 0 bases; nucleotides not matched to a gene: 7. Per the germline V gene, CDR1 is MGHRA and CDR2 is YSYEKL. CDR3 region: CASSPWMGQVNTEAFF. In nucleotides, the CDR3 is TGCGCCAGCAGCCCATGGATGGGACAGGTGAACACTGAAGCTTTCTTT.

V gene TRBV19 combines with J gene TRBJ1-3; D call uncertain. CDR3 length equals 17 residues. The germline gives CDR1 LNHDA, CDR2 SQIVND (reference sequence). V lost 1 base and J lost 0, with 13 bases in between. The CDR3 protein is CASSIVQAGYSGNTIYF. The CDR3 DNA follows: TGTGCCAGTAGTATAGTCCAGGCCGGATACTCTGGAAACACCATATATTTT.

V is TRBV11-2 and J is TRBJ2-5; 7 bases align to TRBD2. The ends lost 4 bases at V and 2 bases at J; junction bases unmatched: 10. Germline V gives CDR1 SGHAT, CDR2 FQNNGV. The CDR3 consists of 16 residues. CDR3 sequence (DNA): TGTGCCAGCAGCTCCGTACGGGGGAGGGTTCAAGAGACCCAGTACTTC. This codes for CASSSVRGRVQETQYF.

The V and J genes are TRBV27 and TRBJ1-2; 8 nucleotides align to TRBD1. The CDR3 extends over 15 amino acids. With V trimmed by 3 bases and J by 4 bases, 7 bases remained unmatched. Per the germline V gene, CDR1 is MNHEY and CDR2 is SMNVEV (reference sequence). CDR3 nucleotides: TGTGCCAGCAGTTTGGGGACAGGTGGATTCTATGGCTACACCTTC. This encodes CASSLGTGGFYGYTF.

This chain links TRBV25-1 with TRBJ1-6, with 10 bases lining up with TRBD1. Germline CDR1 and CDR2: MGHDK and SYGVNS. This CDR3 contains 16 residues. The V segment lost 1 base and the J segment 7 bases; nucleotides outside the gene matches: 4. The CDR3 loop reads CASSESLGQGNSPLHF. DNA of the CDR3: TGTGCCAGCAGTGAATCTTTGGGACAGGGGAATTCACCCCTCCACTTT.

J is TRBJ1-4 and V is TRBV25-1; no definite D call. Germline CDR1 and CDR2: MGHDK and SYGVNS. CDR3 size: 13 residues. V was cut by 3 bases and J by 13 bases, with 15 bases left in between. The CDR3 DNA sequence: TGTGCCAGCAGTGAGGCTACCGTACGAGGACTGTTTTTT. It codes for CASSEATVRGLFF.

The chain is built from TRBV14 and TRBJ2-7; D not certain. CDR1 is SGHDN and CDR2 is FVKESK in the germline V gene. CDR3 length: 13 residues. V was trimmed by 1 base and J by 4 bases, leaving 8 bases between them. DNA of the CDR3: TGTGCCAGCAGCCAAGTTACTGGTTACGAGCAGTACTTC. Translation gives CASSQVTGYEQYF.

This sequence joins TRBV15 and TRBJ2-3, with no clear D. Germline CDR1 LNHNV, CDR2 YYDKDF (reference sequence). The CDR3 extends over 14 amino acids. V lost 1 base and J lost 0, with 5 bases in between. CDR3 sequence reads: CATSRAGSTDTQYF. Written as DNA, the CDR3 is TGTGCCACCAGCAGAGCAGGTAGCACAGATACGCAGTATTTT.

V usage is TRBV9 and J usage is TRBJ1-1, with TRBD1 matching over 7 bases. V trimming: 4 bases; J trimming: 0 bases; junction bases outside the gene matches: 6. Germline V gene data show CDR1 as SGDLS and CDR2 as YYNGEE. CDR3 length: 15 amino acids. The DNA for the CDR3 is TGTGCCAGCAGCCTGGGGACAGTGATGAACACTGAAGCTTTCTTT. Its protein product is CASSLGTVMNTEAFF.

J is TRBJ2-3 and V is TRBV7-6, with 8 bases identical to TRBD1. The V and J ends lost 2 bases and 4 bases, in that order; junction bases with no gene match: 5. This CDR3 comprises 15 residues. Germline CDR1 is SGHVS and CDR2 is FNYEAQ. The CDR3 sequence is CASSLMTGVADTQYF. CDR3 DNA sequence: TGTGCCAGCAGCTTAATGACAGGGGTGGCAGATACGCAGTATTTT.

V is TRBV19 and J is TRBJ2-2; TRBD2 matches at 9 bases. The CDR3 has 14 residues. Germline assignment: CDR1 LNHDA and CDR2 SQIVND (reference sequence). J was trimmed by 2 bases and V by 11 bases; bases with no gene match: 6. As DNA, the CDR3 is TGTGCCGTGTCTAGCGGGGTTAACACCGGGGAGCTGTTTTTT. This gives the protein CAVSSGVNTGELFF.

The chain combines TRBV13 with TRBJ1-1; 8 bases agree with TRBD1. Germline CDR1 and CDR2: PRHDT and FYEKMQ (reference sequence). V shed 1 base, J shed 7 bases, and the junction held 5 bases outside the gene matches. CDR3 length: 14 amino acids. The CDR3 loop is CASSLEGTGIEAFF. In nucleotides, the CDR3 is TGTGCCAGCAGCTTAGAGGGGACAGGAATTGAAGCTTTCTTT.

This chain connects TRBV5-6 to TRBJ1-2; D gene unclear. Between the trimmed V and J ends, which lost 3 bases and 3 bases, there was a span of 6 bases. Germline CDR1 SGHDT, CDR2 YYEEEE. The CDR3 totals 12 residues. The CDR3 here is CASSSADYGYTF. In DNA, the CDR3 is TGTGCCAGCAGCTCGGCGGACTATGGCTACACCTTC. Full variable domain (remainder filled in from reference TRBV5-6 and TRBJ1-2): DAGVTQSPTHLIKTRGQQVTLRCSPKSGHDTVSWYQQALGQGPQFIFQYYEEEERQRGNFPDRFSGHQFPNYSSELNVNALLLGDSALYLCASSSADYGYTFGSGTRLTVV.

This chain links TRBV6-5 with TRBJ1-2; D is undetermined. V was shortened by 2 bases and J by 7 bases, with 11 bases between the two germline ends. Per germline, CDR1 MNHEY and CDR2 SVGAGI. The CDR3 runs to 13 residues. The CDR3 reads CASSYVGFRGYTF. The CDR3 DNA sequence: TGTGCCAGCAGTTACGTCGGGTTCCGTGGCTACACCTTC.

The chain couples TRBV6-6 to TRBJ2-7, with TRBD1 matching over 7 bases. The CDR3 is 16 residues long. V was clipped by 2 bases and J by 2 bases; unmatched bases: 9. Looked up from germline, CDR1 is MNHNY and CDR2 is SVGAGI (reference sequence). In DNA form, the CDR3 reads TGTGCCAGCAGTTACCCCCGACAGGGTGCCCCCTACGAGCAGTACTTC. Translating it yields CASSYPRQGAPYEQYF.

For the CDR3, the DNA is TGCGCCAGCAGCCAAGAGCCAGGGGGCCTTCAGCCCCAGCATTTT. Encoded protein: CASSQEPGGLQPQHF. The chain employs TRBV4-1 and TRBJ1-5, with 8 bases that match TRBD1. Per the germline V gene, CDR1 is MGHRA and CDR2 is YSYEKL. The CDR3 is made up of 15 amino acids. V gave up 0 bases and J gave up 6 bases; unmatched junction bases: 4.

This clone was counted a few times. This sequence joins TRBV18 and TRBJ1-6, with 10 bases identical to TRBD1. Germline CDR1 and CDR2: KGHSH and LQKENI. CDR3 length equals 17 residues. V dropped 1 base and J dropped 10; count of bases not matched to a gene: 10. DNA for the CDR3: TGTGCCAGCTCACCACAACCACCGGGACAGGGGCGGTCACCCCTCCACTTT. It is translated as CASSPQPPGQGRSPLHF.

This rearrangement joins TRBV11-3 to TRBJ2-5, with D possibly matching TRBD1 (6 bases). Trimming shortened V by 4 bases and J by 4 bases, and 13 bases separated the two germline ends. The CDR3 totals 14 residues. In germline, CDR1 is SGHNT, CDR2 YENEEA. The CDR3 coding sequence is TGTGCCAGCAGCTCGAACAGGGATCGAGAGACCCAGTACTTC. Protein sequence: CASSSNRDRETQYF.

The rearrangement joins TRBV5-1 to TRBJ1-5; D call uncertain. Germline-derived CDR1 and CDR2 are SGHRS and YFSETQ. This CDR3 region has 14 residues. Trimming took 0 bases from V and 4 from J, leaving 8 bases between them. DNA of the CDR3: TGCGCCAGCAGCTTGGGGGCAGAAAATCAGCCCCAGCATTTT. Translating it yields CASSLGAENQPQHF.

The genes are TRBV2 and TRBJ2-5, with no clear D. In germline, CDR1 is SNHLY, CDR2 FYNNEI. Trimming removed 7 bases from V and 0 bases from J, with 12 bases in between. There are 14 residues in the CDR3. The CDR3 DNA follows: TGTGCCAGCAAGCAGGCAACGTACCAAGAGACCCAGTACTTC. Amino acid sequence: CASKQATYQETQYF.

The chain carries TRBV4-3 and TRBJ2-2, with TRBD1 matching over 8 bases. CDR3 length equals 13 residues. Germline loops: CDR1 LGHNA, CDR2 YSLEER. After removal of 8 bases from V and 7 bases from J, the junction contained 6 bases not matched to a gene. The CDR3 bases are TGCGCCAGCTGTAGACAGGGGATCGGGGAGCTGTTTTTT. Translation: CASCRQGIGELFF.

This clone occurred a few times. The genes are TRBV4-3 and TRBJ2-7; the match to TRBD1 covers 10 bases. This CDR3 spans 16 amino acids. Trimming took 2 bases from V and 6 from J; bases not matched to a gene: 10. Germline CDR1 LGHNA, CDR2 YSLEER. This CDR3 reads CASSQLTGGGQGEQYF. The CDR3 coding sequence is TGCGCCAGCAGCCAACTGACAGGGGGCGGGCAAGGCGAGCAGTACTTC.

The chain carries TRBV18 and TRBJ2-7; 10 bases are shared with TRBD1. Germline V gene lookup returns CDR1 KGHSH and CDR2 LQKENI. V lost 3 bases, J lost 5 bases, and 4 bases stayed unmatched. CDR3 size: 14 residues. Here the CDR3 reads CASSPGQGGHEQYF. CDR3 coding DNA: TGTGCCAGCTCACCCGGACAGGGGGGACACGAGCAGTACTTC.

The chain has TRBV7-9 and TRBJ2-7, with 7 bases lining up with TRBD1. Germline-derived CDR1 and CDR2 are SEHNR and FQNEAQ (reference sequence). Unmatched junction bases numbered 8, after V lost 7 bases and J lost 2 bases. This CDR3 has 14 residues. In nucleotides, the CDR3 is TGTGCCAGCATCCTTGGGCAGGGGGCCTACGAGCAGTACTTC. Its protein product is CASILGQGAYEQYF. Supplemented by reference TRBV7-9 and TRBJ2-7, the full variable domain reads DTGVSQNPRHKITKRGQNVTFRCDPISEHNRLYWYRQTLGQGPEFLTYFQNEAQLEKSRLLSDRFSAERPKGSFSTLEIQRTEQGDSAMYLCASILGQGAYEQYFGPGTRLTVT.

V is TRBV18 and J is TRBJ1-4; 7 bases map to TRBD1. J gave up 6 bases and V 3 bases, and 10 bases lay outside the gene matches. The CDR3 is 16 amino acids. The germline gives CDR1 KGHSH, CDR2 LQKENI. The CDR3 DNA is TGTGCCAGCTCACCCTCGATACAGGGGAAGGATGAAAAACTGTTTTTT. Translating it yields CASSPSIQGKDEKLFF.

The chain is built from TRBV7-2 and TRBJ2-1; 10 bases align to TRBD2. This CDR3 is built from 13 residues. The germline CDR1 and CDR2 sequences are SGHTA and FQGNSA. V lost 1 base, J lost 15 bases, and 6 bases stayed unmatched. CDR3 sequence reads: CASSLVRTSGLFF. The DNA of the CDR3 is TGTGCCAGCAGCTTAGTTAGGACTAGCGGCCTGTTCTTC.

CDR3 amino acids: CASSQTRLASYNEQFF. The CDR3 nucleotides are TGCGCCAGCAGCCAAACCCGACTAGCGTCCTACAATGAGCAGTTCTTC. This chain uses TRBV4-3 with TRBJ2-1; 8 bases map to TRBD2. Germline assignment: CDR1 LGHNA and CDR2 YSLEER. J gave up 1 base and V 2 bases, and 4 bases lay outside the gene matches. CDR3 length: 16 amino acids.